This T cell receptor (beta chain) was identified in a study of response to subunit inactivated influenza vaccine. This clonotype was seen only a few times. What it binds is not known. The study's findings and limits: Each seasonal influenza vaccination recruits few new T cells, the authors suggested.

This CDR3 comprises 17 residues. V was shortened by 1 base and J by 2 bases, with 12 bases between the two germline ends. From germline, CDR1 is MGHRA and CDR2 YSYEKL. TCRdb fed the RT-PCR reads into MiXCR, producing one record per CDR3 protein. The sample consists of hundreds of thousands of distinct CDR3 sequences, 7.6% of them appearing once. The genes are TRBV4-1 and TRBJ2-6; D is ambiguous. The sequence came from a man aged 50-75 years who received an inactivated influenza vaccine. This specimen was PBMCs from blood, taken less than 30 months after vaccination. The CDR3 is CASSQGVKLAGANVLTF. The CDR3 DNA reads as TGCGCCAGCAGCCAAGGGGTCAAGCTTGCTGGGGCCAACGTCCTGACTTTC.